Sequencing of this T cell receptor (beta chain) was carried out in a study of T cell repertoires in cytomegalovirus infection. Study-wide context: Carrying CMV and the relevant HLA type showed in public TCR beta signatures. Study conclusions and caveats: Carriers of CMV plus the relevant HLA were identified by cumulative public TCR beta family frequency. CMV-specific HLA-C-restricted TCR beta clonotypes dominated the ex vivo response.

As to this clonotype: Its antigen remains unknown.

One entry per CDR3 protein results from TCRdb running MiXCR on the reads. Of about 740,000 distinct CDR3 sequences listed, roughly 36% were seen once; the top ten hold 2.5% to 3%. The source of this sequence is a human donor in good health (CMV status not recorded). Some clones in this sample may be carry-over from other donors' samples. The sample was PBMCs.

CDR3 DNA sequence: TGTGCCAGCAGCGTAGGGCAGAGTAATGAAAAACTGTTTTTT. It codes for CASSVGQSNEKLFF. V gene TRBV9 combines with J gene TRBJ1-4; D remains unclear. V shed 0 bases and J shed 4 bases, with 7 bases lying between them. The length of the CDR3 is 14 residues. In germline, CDR1 is SGDLS, CDR2 YYNGEE.